The rows below give T cell receptor beta chains drawn from one sample of a study of cytomegalovirus exposure and HLA in healthy donors. The data were produced by immunoSEQ multiplex PCR, yet TCRdb's version contains in-frame clones alone and is incomplete. This table holds about 160,000 clones, 80% to 85% found once. The specimen sequenced was PBMCs. The receptors shown here come from a male donor in good health and CMV-seropositive. Each CDR3 is given with its conserved first and last residue. Fields, in order: CDR3 protein, CDR3 DNA, V gene, D gene, J gene, clone size. The D gene is left open where the match is weak. Part of the rows lack a size; the others show once, few, many or a class for expanded clones.

CASSLAVGSRAGGYTF TGTGCCAGCAGCTTAGCTGTGGGCTCAAGAGCCGGAGGCTACACCTTC TRBV7-9 - TRBJ1-2 few
CASSLLGQGYSGNTIYF TGCGCCAGCAGCTTACTAGGACAGGGGTACTCTGGAAACACCATATATTTT TRBV5-1 TRBD1 TRBJ1-3 -
CASSPQGSPYEQYF TGTGCCAGCAGTCCACAGGGGAGTCCCTACGAGCAGTACTTC TRBV6-5 TRBD1 TRBJ2-7 -
CASSLGTANEQFF TGTGCCAGCAGCTTAGGGACAGCCAATGAGCAGTTCTTC TRBV11-2 - TRBJ2-1 -
CASSGDSYYGYTF TGTGCCAGTAGCGGGGACAGCTACTATGGCTACACCTTC TRBV19 TRBD1 TRBJ1-2 -
CASSGGSVSYNEQFF TGTGCCAGCAGTGGAGGGTCCGTCTCCTACAATGAGCAGTTCTTC TRBV6-1 - TRBJ2-1 -
CASSLVGRGDTQYF TGTGCCAGCAGCTTGGTGGGTAGGGGAGATACGCAGTATTTT TRBV5-8 - TRBJ2-3 -
CASSLRGETQYF TGTGCCAGCAGCTTAAGGGGGGAGACCCAGTACTTC TRBV11-2 - TRBJ2-5 -
CASSQDIGTPFNYGYTF TGCGCCAGCAGCCAAGATATAGGGACACCATTTAACTATGGCTACACCTTC TRBV4-3 - TRBJ1-2 -
CASGLAGSSGELFF TGTGCTAGTGGTTTGGCCGGGTCCTCCGGGGAGCTGTTTTTT TRBV12-5 - TRBJ2-2 -
CASSRDTGAYEQYF TGTGCCAGCAGCCGGGACACCGGGGCCTACGAGCAGTACTTC TRBV2 - TRBJ2-7 -
CASSSHRVQETQYF TGTGCCAGCAGTTCCCACAGGGTTCAAGAGACCCAGTACTTC TRBV28 - TRBJ2-5 -
CASSLRGESNEKLFF TGTGCCAGCAGTTTACGGGGGGAGTCTAATGAAAAACTGTTTTTT TRBV27 - TRBJ1-4 -
CASSSLGTGDSPLHF TGCGCCAGCAGCTCCCTCGGGACAGGGGATTCACCCCTCCACTTT TRBV5-1 TRBD1 TRBJ1-6 -
CATSREPGTGSAEQYF TGTGCCACCAGCAGAGAACCCGGGACAGGGTCGGCCGAGCAGTACTTC TRBV15 TRBD1 TRBJ2-7 -
CASSVGGGGRPIGGYGYTF TGTGCCAGCAGCGTAGGGGGGGGTGGCAGGCCCATTGGGGGCTATGGCTACACCTTC TRBV9 - TRBJ1-2 -
CASSSDRVNTEAFF TGTGCCAGCAGCTCAGACAGGGTGAACACTGAAGCTTTCTTT TRBV7-2 TRBD1 TRBJ1-1 -
CASNRGGNEKLFF TGTGCCAGCAACCGAGGGGGTAATGAAAAACTGTTTTTT TRBV6-6 - TRBJ1-4 -
CASSMWGQGGVRNIQYF TGTGCCAGTAGTATGTGGGGACAGGGAGGTGTACGAAACATTCAGTACTTC TRBV19 TRBD1 TRBJ2-4 -
CASSGDRSYEQYF TGTGCCAGCAGTGGGGACAGATCCTACGAGCAGTACTTC TRBV7-9 TRBD1 TRBJ2-7 once
CASSLKSNTEAFF TGTGCCAGCAGTTTAAAATCAAACACTGAAGCTTTCTTT TRBV27 - TRBJ1-1 -
CASRSGTSNEQFF TGTGCCAGCAGGTCCGGGACTAGTAATGAGCAGTTCTTC TRBV2 TRBD2 TRBJ2-1 -
CSVEENLYEQFF TGCAGCGTTGAAGAGAATCTATATGAGCAGTTCTTC TRBV29-1 - TRBJ2-1 -
CASSLWSGTISQPQHF TGTGCCAGCAGTTTATGGAGCGGGACAATAAGCCAGCCCCAGCATTTT TRBV28 - TRBJ1-5 -
CASSLAGRGTEAFF TGTGCCAGCAGCTTGGCAGGGAGGGGAACTGAAGCTTTCTTT TRBV11-2 - TRBJ1-1 few
CASSLGGVYGYTF TGTGCCAGCAGCTTGGGGGGGGTGTATGGCTACACCTTC TRBV5-6 - TRBJ1-2 -
CASSLGTSGSQDEQFF TGTGCCAGCAGCCTTGGGACTAGCGGGAGTCAGGATGAGCAGTTCTTC TRBV7-9 TRBD2 TRBJ2-1 -
CASSSGSWETQYF TGTGCCAGCAGTTCAGGCTCCTGGGAGACCCAGTACTTC TRBV28 - TRBJ2-5 -
CASSQVQGAGTEAFF TGCGCCAGCAGCCAGGTCCAGGGGGCCGGCACTGAAGCTTTCTTT TRBV4-3 TRBD1 TRBJ1-1 -
CASSVGVAGDYEQYF TGTGCCAGCAGCGTAGGGGTAGCGGGAGACTACGAGCAGTACTTC TRBV9 TRBD2 TRBJ2-7 -
CASSLAAGGLEQYF TGTGCCAGCAGCTTAGCGGCAGGGGGGTTAGAGCAGTACTTC TRBV7-2 - TRBJ2-7 -
CASSRGQGVTQYF TGTGCCAGCAGTAGGGGACAGGGGGTAACCCAGTACTTC TRBV6-5 TRBD1 TRBJ2-5 -
CASSSLAGGSYNEQFF TGTGCCAGCAGCTCTCTAGCGGGAGGCTCCTACAATGAGCAGTTCTTC TRBV7-8 TRBD2 TRBJ2-1 few
CASSGTGASYGYTF TGCGCCAGCAGCGGGACAGGCGCGTCCTATGGCTACACCTTC TRBV5-1 TRBD1 TRBJ1-2 -
CAWDRVNTEAFF TGTGCCTGGGACAGAGTGAACACTGAAGCTTTCTTT TRBV30 - TRBJ1-1 -
CASSRQGGNYGYTF TGTGCCAGCAGCCGACAGGGGGGGAACTATGGCTACACCTTC TRBV27 TRBD1 TRBJ1-2 -
CASSIGVQETQYF TGTGCCAGTAGTATCGGGGTCCAAGAGACCCAGTACTTC TRBV19 - TRBJ2-5 -
CASSHGTSGSYEQYF TGTGCCAGCAGCCATGGGACTAGCGGCTCCTACGAGCAGTACTTC TRBV7-6 TRBD2 TRBJ2-7 -
CASSLLRATNEKLFF TGTGCCAGCAGTTTATTGAGGGCAACTAATGAAAAACTGTTTTTT TRBV27 - TRBJ1-4 -
CASGLGPKTDRETEAFF TGTGCTAGTGGTTTGGGCCCAAAAACGGACAGGGAAACTGAAGCTTTCTTT TRBV12-5 TRBD1 TRBJ1-1 -
CASSLVAGGYGGELFF TGTGCCAGCAGCTTAGTAGCGGGAGGTTACGGCGGGGAGCTGTTTTTT TRBV7-2 TRBD2 TRBJ2-2 -
CASSLAGTRGGQSDTQYF TGCGCCAGCAGCTTGGCCGGAACGCGGGGGGGCCAGTCAGATACGCAGTATTTT TRBV5-1 TRBD2 TRBJ2-3 once
CASSSGAGRAQFF TGTGCCAGCAGCTCAGGCGCTGGGAGGGCTCAGTTCTTC TRBV5-6 TRBD2 TRBJ2-1 -
CASSDRAFGSGANVLTF TGTGCCAGCAGTGACAGGGCTTTCGGATCTGGGGCCAACGTCCTGACTTTC TRBV25-1 - TRBJ2-6 -
CASSDTIETQYF TGTGCCAGCAGTGACACAATAGAGACCCAGTACTTC TRBV2 - TRBJ2-5 -
CASSPILSGARGVAEAFF TGTGCCAGCTCACCAATACTCTCAGGGGCCAGGGGGGTCGCTGAAGCTTTCTTT TRBV18 TRBD1 TRBJ1-1 -
CAIKSSTDTQYF TGTGCCATCAAATCTAGCACAGATACGCAGTATTTT TRBV10-3 - TRBJ2-3 few
CASSPTGDSYNEQFF TGCGCCAGCAGTCCGACAGGGGACTCCTACAATGAGCAGTTCTTC TRBV5-1 TRBD1 TRBJ2-1 -
CSSSVVSGNSYEQYF TGTTCCAGCAGCGTAGTTAGCGGAAACTCCTACGAGCAGTACTTC TRBV7-9 - TRBJ2-7 once
CASSLVHGGNQPQHF TGTGCCAGCAGCTTGGTGCATGGGGGGAATCAGCCCCAGCATTTT TRBV5-8 - TRBJ1-5 -
CASSPVLRLNTEAFF TGTGCCAGTAGTCCCGTCCTGAGGCTGAACACTGAAGCTTTCTTT TRBV19 - TRBJ1-1 -
CASSLSRNYEQYF TGTGCCAGTAGTTTATCCAGGAACTACGAGCAGTACTTC TRBV19 - TRBJ2-7 -